This T cell receptor (beta chain) was sequenced during a study of cytomegalovirus exposure and HLA in healthy donors (dated by TCRdb to 2016 to 2017). Background on the whole study: A later analysis indicated that the roughly 120 validation repertoires were generated on the platform also employed for the 700 or so repertoires of the first cohort. The aim of the study was to test whether cataloging public T cell receptors could identify signatures of past pathogen exposure. A separate validation cohort of about 110 different subjects was used in addition to the roughly 620-subject first cohort. To predict cytomegalovirus infection status, the study combined high-throughput TCR immunosequencing, statistical association of individual TCRs with disease status, and machine learning. The paper as a whole reports these results and caveats: The authors suggested that the approach could potentially be generalized to other disease states and immunological phenotypes. Cytomegalovirus status was reported to be diagnosed by the classifier with high specificity and sensitivity in both the original and validation cohorts. A few of the identified cytomegalovirus-associated TCR beta chains were confirmed in vitro to be specific for cytomegalovirus antigens. The validation cohort had no HLA typing available for a later analysis, so co-occurrence within that cohort was assessed over all 110 or so repertoires. Most TCR sequences were observed very rarely across donors, whereas some public TCRs were present in many individuals. In the study, 150 to 200 TCR beta chains were listed as associated with cytomegalovirus. Of the cluster scores, approximately 94% were above 0 in a later analysis, which found that TCRs clustered in the first cohort also tended to co-occur in the 120 validation repertoires.

As to this clone: Its antigen has not been determined. The junction differs from germline at one of its ends, possibly a read error.

The donors belonged to the validation cohort of 90 to 150 subjects, which was separate from the approximately 700-subject first cohort. CDR1 and CDR2 were assigned from the germline V gene (reference sequence) as SSHAT and FNYEAQ. CDR3 length: 15 amino acids, cysteine to phenylalanine. Solely the CDR3 DNA is kept, with 45 bases framed from the first base. The method behind the library was the immunoSEQ multiplex PCR assay. Regarding the original processing steps: A statistical classification framework was developed to diagnose cytomegalovirus status using the catalog of TCR beta chain sequences. TCRdb took this table from immuneACCESS and kept in-frame rearrangements with V and J called. Such tables lack part of the clones; where checked against another copy, unresolved V genes explain under half of the gap, and the rest is unexplained. The V and J calls and the clone size are those of that table, but D and trimming were determined from the DNA. The sample table records 250,000 to 300,000 clones; roughly 85% of these occur just once. The ten biggest clones cover roughly 1% of the sample.

The source is a woman younger than 30 in good health and CMV-seronegative. The specimen sequenced was PBMCs. Recombination connected TRBV7-7 to TRBJ2-7, and TRBD1 aligns with 7 junction nucleotides. CDR3 loop: CASSLEQGTAYEQYF. Read as DNA, the sequence is TGTGCTAGCAGCTTAGAACAAGGGACAGCGTACGAGCAGTACTTC. Full variable domain (CDR3 extended with the reference TRBV7-7 and TRBJ2-7 proteins): GAGVSQSPRYKVTKRGQDVTLRCDPISSHATLYWYQQALGQGPEFLTYFNYEAQPDKSGLPSDRFSAERPEGSISTLTIQRTEQRDSAMYRCASSLEQGTAYEQYFGPGTRLTVT.